This T cell receptor beta chain came from a study of cytomegalovirus exposure and HLA in healthy donors. Use of 60 Vbeta and 13 Jbeta primers characterized the PCR. Profiling relied on immunoSEQ multiplex PCR, and the TCRdb table lists in-frame clones only, not all of them. The sample shows fewer than 80,000 clones, approximately 79% of them seen only once. CDR3 length: 15 amino acids. Germline CDR1 reads LGHNA; CDR2 reads YSLEER. The trim removed 3 bases at V and 1 base at J, leaving 2 bases unmatched. This receptor was identified in a man aged 30 to 39 in good health and CMV-seronegative. The chain couples TRBV4-3 to TRBJ2-3, with TRBD2 matching 9 bases. The specimen sequenced was PBMCs. The CDR3 bases are TGCGCCAGCAGCCAGGTAGCGGGAGGCACAGATACGCAGTATTTT. As protein: CASSQVAGGTDTQYF.